The entry that follows covers one T cell receptor (beta chain) sequence. In its sample, this clonotype was seen a few times. Its antigen remains unidentified. Per-nucleotide qualities are absent, and no much larger clonotype sits a single base away. CDR1 and CDR2, per the germline V gene, are SGHRS and YFSETQ. The germline V and J ends show losses of 2 bases and 0 bases respectively, and no gene match explains 11 bases of the junction. Measured from the cysteine to the phenylalanine, the CDR3 is 19 residues long. Here the CDR3 DNA is all that survives: 57 bases in frame from base 1. Library method: multiplex PCR. Reads for this sample came from an Illumina HiSeq 4000. CDR3 regions were amplified by Arm-PCR with iRepertoire HTBI primers to construct TCR beta libraries. Before sequencing, the PCR products underwent gel purification. The study's own analysis went as follows. Gene usage analysis of CDR3 amino acid clonotypes used the roughly 62 TRBV and about 15 TRBJ segments found across samples. Filtered high-quality paired reads were merged into contigs using COPE and FqMerger. BLAST was used to align contigs to IMGT TRBV, TRBD and TRBJ reference genes, with CDR3 defined following IMGT. Any clonotype with a frequency above 0.1% was classified as a highly expanded clone. Shannon entropy served as the measure of repertoire diversity, while the Gini coefficient captured V-J evenness. Clonotypes shared by more than one individual were considered public. TCRdb reprocessing: public reads trimmed at Q25 with fastp, clones called with MiXCR, in-frame beta chains kept. Each record represents a unique CDR3 protein, reported with the most common genes and DNA among its rows. TCRdb's processing, not the study's, gives the V and J calls here. In all, the sample holds a few hundred thousand distinct CDR3 sequences, and roughly 20% of those were seen once. The ten largest clones capture less than 30% of the sample.

This sample is part of a study of regulatory T cells in long-lasting Graves disease (dated by TCRdb to the early 2020s). At the level of the whole study: To count as having persistent Graves' disease, a patient had to have received antithyroid drug treatment for over 5 years with TSH receptor autoantibodies remaining persistently positive. A total of roughly 33 samples were covered by TCR sequencing, comprising around 13 persistent and around 20 newly diagnosed Graves' disease patients. Patients with persistent Graves' disease were compared with patients with newly diagnosed Graves' disease using TCR sequencing and RNA sequencing of peripheral blood. The study was conducted in China and was registered as a clinical trial. Antithyroid drugs had been taken for approximately ten years on average by persistent Graves' disease patients in the clinical cohort.

The full study reports these points: Sequencing and analysis were limited to the TCR beta chain. Compared with newly diagnosed patients, persistent Graves' disease patients had lower TCR Shannon entropy and fewer highly expanded clones, which suggests clonal expansion. Patients with persistent disease shared more public clonotypes (over 2,500) than newly diagnosed patients did (approximately 990). The authors noted that the small sample size was a limitation that may lower accuracy. The study examined only peripheral blood because the primary lesion, thyroid tissue, could not be accessed. Preferential use of TRBV28, TRBJ1-2 and TRBJ2-5 was observed in persistent disease, whereas TRBV20-1 and TRBJ2-1 were favored in newly diagnosed disease.

This specimen's time point label, per the study, means: persistent/refractory GD, antithyroid drugs over 5 years with positive TRAb. For both TCR sequencing and RNA sequencing, RNA was extracted from PBMCs in TRIzol. The diagnosis of Graves' disease followed American Thyroid Association guidelines. The patients came from an endocrinology department in Xi'an, China. Each patient gave approximately 10 milliliters of peripheral blood, collected in an EDTA anticoagulant tube. Ficoll Paque Plus density gradient separation was used to isolate PBMCs, and no further T cell sorting was done. An Agilent 2100 Bioanalyzer and agarose gel were used to check RNA quality, and a NanoDrop 2000 was used to measure RNA concentration.

Sequenced here: peripheral blood mononuclear cells (PBMCs), sampled when the disease was refractory, from a patient treated with antithyroid drugs. Recombination connected TRBV5-1 to TRBJ2-6; 7 bases in the junction line up with TRBD1. This sequence was found in a woman aged 40-49 years with Graves disease. Donor details come from another sample of the same person, matched by shared clones. The CDR3 amino acid sequence is: CASSFDPGQRSSGANVLTF. Here is the DNA: TGCGCCAGCAGCTTCGATCCGGGACAGCGCTCCTCTGGGGCCAACGTCCTGACTTTC.